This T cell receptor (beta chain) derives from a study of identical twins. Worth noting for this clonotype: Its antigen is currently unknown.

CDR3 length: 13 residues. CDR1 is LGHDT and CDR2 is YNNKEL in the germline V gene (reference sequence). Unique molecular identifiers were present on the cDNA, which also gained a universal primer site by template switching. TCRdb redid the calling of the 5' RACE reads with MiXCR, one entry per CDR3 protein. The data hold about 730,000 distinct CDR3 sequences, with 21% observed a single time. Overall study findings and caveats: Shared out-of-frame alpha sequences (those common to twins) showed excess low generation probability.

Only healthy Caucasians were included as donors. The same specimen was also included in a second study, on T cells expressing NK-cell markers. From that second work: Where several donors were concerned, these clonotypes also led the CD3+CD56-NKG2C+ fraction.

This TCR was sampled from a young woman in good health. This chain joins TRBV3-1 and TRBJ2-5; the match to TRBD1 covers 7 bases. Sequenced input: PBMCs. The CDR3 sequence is CADREAIQETQYF. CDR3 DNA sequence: TGTGCAGACAGGGAAGCCATCCAAGAGACCCAGTACTTC.